The rows below give T cell receptor beta chains drawn from one sample of a study of vaccination and CD4 T cells after COVID-19. MiXCR was run by TCRdb on the PCR reads, yielding one entry per CDR3 protein. The sample lists roughly 4,000 distinct CDR3 sequences; about 45% were seen once. Their antigens are not known. Material for sequencing was CD4+ T cells from blood, cultured in vitro. The origin of the receptors is a human donor who had recovered from COVID-19. CDR3s include the opening cysteine and the closing phenylalanine or tryptophan. D genes are given only for firm matches. Only part of the rows carry a size: once, few, many, or a class if the clone is expanded.

NA	TRBV20-1	TRBJ2-1	NA	CSARTSSYNEQFF	TGCAGTGCTAGAACCAGCTCCTACAATGAGCAGTTCTTC
few	TRBV2	TRBJ2-1	NA	CASTTTGSRAFF	TGTGCCAGCACCACAACAGGGTCCCGTGCGTTCTTC
few	TRBV12-3/TRBV12-4	TRBJ1-2	NA	CASSLEDYGYTF	TGTGCCAGCAGTTTGGAGGACTATGGCTACACCTTC
few	TRBV2	TRBJ1-2	NA	CASRGGFRYGYTF	TGTGCCAGCAGAGGCGGATTCCGCTATGGCTACACCTTC
NA	TRBV7-3	TRBJ1-1	NA	CASSADRLNTEAFF	TGTGCCAGCAGCGCGGACAGACTGAACACTGAAGCTTTCTTT
medium-sized	TRBV12-3/TRBV12-4	TRBJ1-5	NA	CASRRRVDQPQHF	TGTGCCAGCAGACGACGGGTGGATCAGCCCCAGCATTTT
medium-sized	TRBV5-1	TRBJ1-5	NA	CASSLEGPNQPQHF	TGCGCCAGCAGCTTGGAGGGACCCAATCAGCCCCAGCATTTT
NA	TRBV30	TRBJ1-5	TRBD1	CAWSRRTGVEHF	TGTGCCTGGAGTCGTAGGACAGGGGTTGAACATTTT
NA	TRBV10-3	TRBJ2-7	TRBD1	CAIRSTGAPYEQYF	TGTGCCATCAGATCGACAGGGGCACCCTACGAGCAGTACTTC
NA	TRBV7-3	TRBJ1-2	TRBD1	CASSSNRGAASNGYTF	TGTGCCAGCAGCTCCAACAGGGGGGCGGCCTCTAATGGCTACACCTTC
NA	TRBV15	TRBJ2-1	TRBD1	CATNREGGLDEQFF	TGTGCCACGAACAGGGAAGGGGGCTTGGATGAGCAGTTCTTC
NA	TRBV7-2	TRBJ2-3	NA	CASTGLVGTDTQYF	TGTGCCAGCACGGGACTGGTTGGCACAGATACGCAGTATTTT
NA	TRBV29-1	TRBJ1-1	NA	CSVGGGEAFF	TGCAGCGTTGGGGGGGGTGAAGCTTTCTTT
NA	TRBV20-1	TRBJ1-1	NA	CSARDEGTRETFF	TGCAGTGCTAGAGATGAGGGTACTCGAGAAACTTTCTTT
medium-sized	TRBV5-1	TRBJ2-1	TRBD1	CASSLQGAPSYNEQFF	TGCGCCAGCAGCTTGCAGGGGGCCCCCTCCTACAATGAGCAGTTCTTC
few	TRBV6-1	TRBJ2-5	TRBD2	CASRLAGQETQYF	TGTGCCAGCAGGCTAGCGGGGCAAGAGACCCAGTACTTC
NA	TRBV6-1	TRBJ2-3	TRBD1	CASSRTGGEDTQYF	TGTGCCAGCAGTCGGACAGGGGGCGAAGATACGCAGTATTTT
few	TRBV7-3	TRBJ1-2	NA	CASSSHVGGSRDGYTF	TGTGCCAGCAGCTCCCATGTCGGGGGGAGTAGAGATGGCTACACCTTC
NA	TRBV4-2	TRBJ1-4	NA	CASSQDNFASRVNEKLFF	TGTGCCAGCAGCCAAGATAATTTTGCGAGCAGGGTGAATGAAAAACTGTTTTTT
NA	TRBV6-2/TRBV6-3	TRBJ2-3	TRBD2	CASSYLSGGPLYF	TGTGCCAGCAGTTACTTGAGCGGGGGACCCCTTTATTTT
NA	TRBV11-3	TRBJ2-4	NA	CASSPLTLGNIQYF	TGTGCCAGCAGCCCTCTAACCCTGGGGAACATTCAGTACTTC
few	TRBV24-1	TRBJ2-1	TRBD2	CATSAFGRSYNEQFF	TGTGCCACCAGTGCTTTCGGGAGGTCCTACAATGAGCAGTTCTTC
NA	TRBV27	TRBJ1-1	NA	CASSLSVGTEAFF	TGTGCCAGCAGTTTATCAGTGGGGACTGAAGCTTTCTTT
NA	TRBV19	TRBJ1-1	NA	CASSLGSTPAFF	TGTGCCAGTAGTCTGGGTTCTACCCCAGCTTTCTTT
NA	TRBV20-1	TRBJ2-1	TRBD2	CSAEPGLAGNEQFF	TGCAGTGCCGAACCGGGACTAGCGGGAAATGAGCAGTTCTTC
few	TRBV20-1	TRBJ2-3	TRBD2	CSASGLLGRGTDTQYF	TGCAGTGCTAGCGGCTTACTAGGGAGGGGCACAGATACGCAGTATTTT
few	TRBV7-9	TRBJ1-2	TRBD1	CASLGQGDGYTF	TGTGCCAGCTTAGGGCAGGGGGATGGCTACACCTTC
NA	TRBV7-2	TRBJ2-7	NA	CASSLELSGLGLSYEQYF	TGTGCCAGCAGCTTAGAGCTATCGGGGTTGGGGCTGTCCTACGAGCAGTACTTC
NA	TRBV18	TRBJ2-5	TRBD2	CASSRTSGIQETQYF	TGTGCCAGCTCAAGGACTAGCGGGATTCAAGAGACCCAGTACTTC
few	TRBV20-1	TRBJ1-4	NA	CSVGKSTNEKLFF	TGCAGTGTAGGCAAGAGCACTAATGAAAAACTGTTTTTT
NA	TRBV5-1	TRBJ2-7	NA	CASSLEGVTSYEQYF	TGCGCCAGCAGCTTGGAGGGGGTCACCTCCTACGAGCAGTACTTC
NA	TRBV20-1	TRBJ1-1	TRBD1	CSAYRGGKITEAFF	TGCAGTGCTTACAGGGGGGGAAAAATAACTGAAGCTTTCTTT
once	TRBV6-5	TRBJ2-5	TRBD2	CASSYDGGGSGETQYF	TGTGCCAGCAGTTACGATGGTGGCGGGAGCGGAGAGACCCAGTACTTC
NA	TRBV6-1	TRBJ2-2	TRBD1	CASAGTGGGGELFF	TGTGCCAGCGCCGGGACAGGGGGTGGCGGGGAGCTGTTTTTT
medium-sized	TRBV10-3	TRBJ2-7	NA	CAISDQNTGYEQYF	TGTGCCATCAGTGACCAAAATACAGGCTACGAGCAGTACTTC
NA	TRBV19	TRBJ2-3	NA	CASSMFKGTQYF	TGTGCCAGTAGTATGTTTAAGGGTACGCAGTATTTT
NA	TRBV7-6	TRBJ2-6	NA	CASSFQGSGANVLTF	TGTGCCAGCAGCTTCCAGGGTTCTGGGGCCAACGTCCTGACTTTC
few	TRBV7-9	TRBJ2-2	NA	CASSPQGNGELFF	TGTGCCAGCAGCCCCCAGGGGAACGGGGAGCTGTTTTTT
NA	TRBV2	TRBJ1-1	TRBD1	CASSELRGQGMNTEAFF	TGTGCCAGCAGTGAACTGCGGGGACAGGGGATGAACACTGAAGCTTTCTTT
NA	TRBV12-3/TRBV12-4	TRBJ1-1	NA	CASSLEGGFTEAFF	TGTGCCAGCAGTTTAGAGGGGGGTTTCACTGAAGCTTTCTTT
NA	TRBV9	TRBJ1-1	NA	CASSGVNTEAFF	TGTGCCAGCAGCGGAGTGAACACTGAAGCTTTCTTT
few	TRBV15	TRBJ2-1	TRBD2	CATKLAPSYNEQFF	TGTGCCACCAAACTAGCGCCTTCCTACAATGAGCAGTTCTTC
NA	TRBV5-6	TRBJ1-1	NA	CASSLYKGTEAFF	TGTGCCAGCAGCTTGTACAAAGGCACTGAAGCTTTCTTT
NA	TRBV7-2	TRBJ1-5	NA	CASSLGVNQPQHF	TGTGCCAGCAGCTTAGGGGTAAATCAGCCCCAGCATTTT
NA	TRBV2	TRBJ2-7	NA	CASSETTYEQYF	TGTGCCAGCAGTGAAACTACCTACGAGCAGTACTTC
NA	TRBV20-1	TRBJ2-7	NA	CSARGDVDYEQYF	TGCAGTGCTAGAGGGGACGTAGACTACGAGCAGTACTTC
NA	TRBV19	TRBJ1-3	NA	CASSIVPGAPYGNTIYF	TGTGCCAGTAGTATAGTGCCGGGGGCGCCTTACGGAAACACCATATATTTT
NA	TRBV24-1	TRBJ2-1	NA	CATSDIQGRGYNEQFF	TGTGCCACCAGTGATATACAGGGTAGAGGCTACAATGAGCAGTTCTTC
medium-sized	TRBV10-3	TRBJ2-2	NA	CAISSPWPRGGELFF	TGTGCCATCAGTTCCCCGTGGCCCCGCGGCGGGGAGCTGTTTTTT
NA	TRBV6-1	TRBJ2-7	NA	CASSPTGQRIHLNEQYF	TGTGCCAGCAGCCCTACGGGACAACGGATACATTTAAACGAGCAGTACTTC